The 30 T cell receptor beta chains below were found in one sample sequenced in a study of cytomegalovirus exposure and HLA in healthy donors. PCR used 60 Vbeta primers and 13 Jbeta primers. The protocol was immunoSEQ multiplex PCR, while the TCRdb copy is restricted to in-frame clones and leaves out a portion. Among roughly 80,000 clones, around 82% were seen once, and the ten largest hold 3% to 4%. The sample consisted of PBMCs. The origin of the receptors is a man aged 35 to 55 in good health and CMV-seronegative.

The J gene is TRBJ1-1, the V gene TRBV11-2; D perhaps matches TRBD1 (6 bases). Trimming removed 3 bases from V and 5 bases from J, with 22 bases in between. The CDR3 covers 17 residues. CDR1 is SGHAT and CDR2 is FQNNGV in the germline V gene. CDR3 in DNA: TGTGCCAGCAGCTTTCAGGCGGGGGCTATAAGGGGGACTGAAGCTTTCTTT. Protein sequence: CASSFQAGAIRGTEAFF.

The chain has TRBV19 and TRBJ1-5; D is unclear. Germline CDR1 and CDR2: LNHDA and SQIVND (reference sequence). The CDR3 contains 15 residues. The V and J ends lost 2 bases and 0 bases respectively, with 8 bases between them. CDR3 loop: CASSILQASNQPQHF. For the CDR3, the DNA is TGTGCCAGTAGTATATTGCAGGCTAGCAATCAGCCCCAGCATTTT.

This rearrangement joins TRBV27 to TRBJ1-1; TRBD1 matches 10 bases. This CDR3 contains 17 residues. Germline-derived CDR1 and CDR2 are MNHEY and SMNVEV (reference sequence). Losses at the gene ends were 5 bases for V and 7 bases for J; bases not matched to a gene: 16. CDR3 in amino acids: CASSRRPGDRGGHEAFF. The CDR3 bases are TGTGCCAGCAGTCGGCGTCCCGGGGACAGGGGCGGCCATGAAGCTTTCTTT.

This sequence joins TRBV7-3 and TRBJ1-5; no clear D gene. The CDR3 is 13 residues long. From germline, CDR1 is SGHTA and CDR2 FQGTGA. V dropped 2 bases and J dropped 5 bases, with 7 bases sitting between them. The CDR3 sequence is CASSLGGDQPQHF. Written as DNA, the CDR3 is TGTGCCAGCAGCTTAGGCGGGGATCAGCCCCAGCATTTT. The full variable domain, completed using reference TRBV7-3 and TRBJ1-5, is GAGVSQTPSNKVTEKGKYVELRCDPISGHTALYWYRQSLGQGPEFLIYFQGTGAADDSGLPNDRFFAVRPEGSVSTLKIQRTERGDSAVYLCASSLGGDQPQHFGDGTRLSIL.

The rearrangement links TRBV27 to TRBJ2-1, with 12 bases aligning to TRBD2. Germline V gene data show CDR1 as MNHEY and CDR2 as SMNVEV (reference sequence). V dropped 5 bases and J dropped 6; count of bases not matched to a gene: 5. This CDR3 comprises 15 residues. This chain's CDR3 is CASSNLAGGPNEQFF. CDR3 sequence (DNA): TGTGCCAGCAGTAACCTAGCGGGGGGGCCCAATGAGCAGTTCTTC.

This clone came up once. This chain links TRBV25-1 with TRBJ2-6, with a possible D match to TRBD1 (5 bases). The germline V gene has CDR1 MGHDK and CDR2 SYGVNS. This CDR3 contains 16 residues. Trimming shortened V by 5 bases and J by 0 bases, and 11 bases separated the two germline ends. CDR3 DNA: TGTGCCAGCAGTACAACAGGAATCTCTGGGGCCAACGTCCTGACTTTC. It is translated as CASSTTGISGANVLTF.

The chain employs TRBV19 and TRBJ1-1; 7 bases are shared with TRBD1. The CDR3 runs to 14 residues. Germline CDR1 reads LNHDA; CDR2 reads SQIVND (reference sequence). Trimming at V came to 5 bases and at J to 1 base, leaving 4 bases not matched to a gene. In DNA, the CDR3 is TGTGCCAGTAGTTTACAGGGGAGGAACACTGAAGCTTTCTTT. This codes for CASSLQGRNTEAFF.

This chain joins TRBV7-9 and TRBJ2-2; TRBD1 matches 11 bases. Trimming at V came to 7 bases and at J to 9 bases, leaving 7 bases not matched to a gene. The CDR3 has 14 residues. Germline-derived CDR1 and CDR2 are SEHNR and FQNEAQ (reference sequence). The CDR3 reads CASTPGQGVWELFF. The DNA of the CDR3 is TGTGCCAGCACCCCGGGACAGGGGGTATGGGAGCTGTTTTTT. The full variable domain, rest sourced from reference TRBV7-9 and TRBJ2-2, is DTGVSQNPRHKITKRGQNVTFRCDPISEHNRLYWYRQTLGQGPEFLTYFQNEAQLEKSRLLSDRFSAERPKGSFSTLEIQRTEQGDSAMYLCASTPGQGVWELFFGEGSRLTVL.

This clone showed up just a few times. J is TRBJ2-1 and V is TRBV5-1; 7 nucleotides align to TRBD2. After removal of 2 bases from V and 7 bases from J, the junction contained 0 bases not matched to a gene. The CDR3 runs 12 residues. Germline lookup yields CDR1 SGHRS and CDR2 YFSETQ. The chain's CDR3 is CASSLLANEQFF. The CDR3, as DNA: TGCGCCAGCAGCTTACTAGCGAATGAGCAGTTCTTC. Together with reference TRBV5-1 and TRBJ2-1, the CDR3 gives the full variable domain: KAGVTQTPRYLIKTRGQQVTLSCSPISGHRSVSWYQQTPGQGLQFLFEYFSETQRNKGNFPGRFSGRQFSNSRSEMNVSTLELGDSALYLCASSLLANEQFFGPGTRLTVL.

The chain combines TRBV7-2 with TRBJ2-1, with TRBD2 as a possible D gene (6 bases). CDR1 and CDR2 (germline): SGHTA, FQGNSA. Trimming stripped 5 bases from V and 9 bases from J, with 17 bases between. This CDR3 is 14 amino acids long. DNA of the CDR3: TGTGCCAGCAGCGGACTCCAGCTCGGGGGTGAGCAGTTCTTC. Protein product: CASSGLQLGGEQFF.

The chain links TRBV7-2 to TRBJ2-7; D call uncertain. V was shortened by 4 bases and J by 5 bases, with 15 bases between the two germline ends. Germline-derived CDR1 and CDR2 are SGHTA and FQGNSA. The CDR3 has 14 amino acids. The CDR3, as DNA: TGTGCCAGCAGCTCCGGCCAGGTGGTCGACGAGCAGTACTTC. Protein: CASSSGQVVDEQYF.

This chain joins TRBV4-1 and TRBJ2-5, with a possible D match to TRBD2 (7 bases). CDR1 is MGHRA and CDR2 is YSYEKL in the germline V gene. The CDR3 sequence is 14 residues long. V lost 5 bases and J 5 bases, leaving 15 bases between the germline ends. CDR3 in DNA: TGCGCCAGCAGCTTGGGAGGGGGTTCGGAGACCCAGTACTTC. Its protein product is CASSLGGGSETQYF.

The chain recombines TRBV13 with TRBJ2-7; D is perhaps TRBD2 (5 bases). Trimming shortened V by 3 bases and J by 2 bases, and 11 bases separated the two germline ends. Germline V gene lookup returns CDR1 PRHDT and CDR2 FYEKMQ (reference sequence). The CDR3 totals 14 residues. CDR3 bases: TGTGCCAGCAGCTTCGACTACCTTACCTACGAGCAGTACTTC. Translation: CASSFDYLTYEQYF.

As regards this clone: Mismatch with germline at one junction end may stem from a read error. The gene calls are TRBV28 and TRBJ2-7, with 15 bases lining up with TRBD2. Germline lookup yields CDR1 MDHEN and CDR2 SYDVKM. The CDR3 runs to 14 residues. CDR3 sequence reads: CASSGAGLAGGRLF. The CDR3 coding sequence is TGTGCCAGCAGTGGGGCTGGACTAGCGGGGGGGAGACTCTTC.

This clone was detected a few times. This CDR3 is CSVAPSLNTEAFF. CDR3 nucleotide sequence: TGCAGCGTTGCCCCCTCTTTGAACACTGAAGCTTTCTTT. This sequence joins TRBV29-1 and TRBJ1-1, with D unclear. V gave up 4 bases and J gave up 0 bases, with 9 bases separating them. Germline CDR1 SQVTM, CDR2 ANQGSEA. This CDR3 is 13 amino acids long.

The chain uses TRBV4-3 and TRBJ2-1; no firm D call. This CDR3 comprises 13 residues. Germline V gene lookup returns CDR1 LGHNA and CDR2 YSLEER. Trimming took off 1 base at V and 7 bases at J, with 8 bases between the two ends. The CDR3: CASSQVCVNEQFF. CDR3 coding DNA: TGCGCCAGCAGCCAAGTATGCGTAAATGAGCAGTTCTTC.

This chain joins TRBV11-2 and TRBJ2-1, with 7 bases lining up with TRBD1. The V and J ends lost 2 bases and 0 bases, in that order; junction bases with no gene match: 1. Germline-derived CDR1 and CDR2 are SGHAT and FQNNGV. CDR3 length equals 15 residues. CDR3 region: CASSLNRGSYNEQFF. The CDR3 nucleotides read TGTGCCAGCAGCTTAAACAGGGGCTCCTACAATGAGCAGTTCTTC.

The CDR3 is CASSLEGENTGELFF. The CDR3 DNA reads as TGCGCCAGCAGCTTGGAAGGGGAAAACACCGGGGAGCTGTTTTTT. The J gene is TRBJ2-2, the V gene TRBV5-1; tentatively, D is TRBD1 (5 bases). The germline V gene encodes CDR1 SGHRS and CDR2 YFSETQ. Trimming stripped 0 bases from V and 2 bases from J, with 8 bases between. This CDR3 is built from 15 residues. Drawing the rest from reference TRBV5-1 and TRBJ2-2, the complete variable domain is KAGVTQTPRYLIKTRGQQVTLSCSPISGHRSVSWYQQTPGQGLQFLFEYFSETQRNKGNFPGRFSGRQFSNSRSEMNVSTLELGDSALYLCASSLEGENTGELFFGEGSRLTVL.

The V call is TRBV4-1, the J call TRBJ1-2; 8 nucleotides line up with TRBD1. The germline gives CDR1 MGHRA, CDR2 YSYEKL. The V segment lost 4 bases and the J segment 4 bases; nucleotides outside the gene matches: 11. There are 16 residues in the CDR3. The CDR3, as DNA: TGCGCCAGCAGCCCCAACCAAGACAGGGGTGGCTATGGCTACACCTTC. This translates into CASSPNQDRGGYGYTF.

This sequence joins TRBV28 and TRBJ1-1; D remains unclear. V gave up 8 bases and J gave up 0 bases, with 7 bases separating them. The CDR3 has 12 amino acids. Germline V CDR1 and CDR2: MDHEN, SYDVKM. In DNA form, the CDR3 reads TGTGCCAGCTACACCGTGAACACTGAAGCTTTCTTT. This codes for CASYTVNTEAFF.

The chain joins TRBV5-1 to TRBJ2-5; 15 bases line up with TRBD2. The J call may be wrong; the DNA end is better matched by TRBJ2-7. This CDR3 is 18 amino acids long. Looked up from germline, CDR1 is SGHRS and CDR2 is YFSETQ. This chain's CDR3 is CASSSYWTSGGDSYEQYF. CDR3 DNA: TGCGCCAGCAGCTCCTACTGGACTAGCGGGGGGGATTCCTACGAGCAGTACTTC.

The rearrangement joins TRBV6-5 to TRBJ2-7; D perhaps matches TRBD1 (7 bases). V lost 5 bases to trimming and J lost 2 bases, with 13 bases between them. The CDR3 contains 14 residues. Germline V gene lookup returns CDR1 MNHEY and CDR2 SVGAGI. DNA of the CDR3: TGTGCCAGCAGTCCCACCAGGGGGGCCTACGAGCAGTACTTC. Translated: CASSPTRGAYEQYF.

The chain couples TRBV5-1 to TRBJ2-7; tentative D call: TRBD1 (6 bases). This CDR3 spans 12 amino acids. V was trimmed by 5 bases and J by 4 bases, leaving 10 bases between them. CDR1 is SGHRS, CDR2 YFSETQ, per germline. The CDR3 reads CASSAQGYEQYF. DNA for the CDR3: TGCGCCAGCAGTGCACAGGGTTACGAGCAGTACTTC.

The chain employs TRBV6-4 and TRBJ1-2, with D perhaps TRBD1 (6 bases). Germline V gene lookup returns CDR1 MRHNA and CDR2 SNTAGT. The CDR3 contains 13 residues. The germline V and J ends were trimmed by 5 bases and 3 bases, with 10 bases remaining between them. Here the CDR3 reads CASSPKGDYGYTF. CDR3 sequence (DNA): TGTGCCAGCAGTCCAAAGGGGGACTATGGCTACACCTTC.

The genes are TRBV7-9 and TRBJ1-3; 7 bases map to TRBD1. There are 15 residues in the CDR3. After removal of 3 bases from V and 1 base from J, the junction contained 3 bases not matched to a gene. Germline V gene lookup returns CDR1 SEHNR and CDR2 FQNEAQ (reference sequence). CDR3 sequence (DNA): TGTGCCAGCAGCTTCAGACAGGGATCTGGAAACACCATATATTTT. Amino acid sequence: CASSFRQGSGNTIYF. Looking up the rest from reference TRBV7-9 and TRBJ1-3 gives the full variable domain: DTGVSQNPRHKITKRGQNVTFRCDPISEHNRLYWYRQTLGQGPEFLTYFQNEAQLEKSRLLSDRFSAERPKGSFSTLEIQRTEQGDSAMYLCASSFRQGSGNTIYFGEGSWLTVV.

The chain couples TRBV5-4 to TRBJ2-3, with 9 positions matching TRBD1. The CDR3 extends over 14 amino acids. The germline V gene encodes CDR1 SGHNT and CDR2 YYREEE (reference sequence). V shed 7 bases, J shed 8 bases, and the junction held 11 bases outside the gene matches. CDR3 coding DNA: TGTGCCAGCCTACGTACAGGGGGCGTAGGTACGCAGTATTTT. This encodes CASLRTGGVGTQYF. The whole variable domain, filled in from reference TRBV5-4 and TRBJ2-3, reads ETGVTQSPTHLIKTRGQQVTLRCSSQSGHNTVSWYQQALGQGPQFIFQYYREEENGRGNFPPRFSGLQFPNYSSELNVNALELDDSALYLCASLRTGGVGTQYFGPGTRLTVL.

This chain connects TRBV2 to TRBJ2-7; perhaps TRBD1 as D (6 bases). CDR1 is SNHLY and CDR2 is FYNNEI in the germline V gene. V lost 2 bases, J lost 5 bases, and 13 bases lay in between. The CDR3 is 14 residues long. CDR3 residues: CASSENSQGNEQYF. CDR3 sequence (DNA): TGTGCCAGCAGTGAAAATTCACAGGGTAACGAGCAGTACTTC.

This clone was detected only a few times. The rearrangement uses TRBV2 and TRBJ2-3; TRBD2 matches at 9 bases. Germline V gives CDR1 SNHLY, CDR2 FYNNEI. This CDR3 spans 14 amino acids. Trimming removed 8 bases from V and 6 bases from J; junction bases left unmatched: 9. CDR3 sequence (DNA): TGTGCCAGCTGCGCGGGGGGGCCGACGGATACGCAGTATTTT. Its protein product is CASCAGGPTDTQYF. The variable domain in full, completed from reference TRBV2 and TRBJ2-3, reads EPEVTQTPSHQVTQMGQEVILRCVPISNHLYFYWYRQILGQKVEFLVSFYNNEISEKSEIFDDQFSVERPDGSNFTLKIRSTKLEDSAMYFCASCAGGPTDTQYFGPGTRLTVL.

This chain joins TRBV9 and TRBJ2-2, with TRBD1 matching 9 bases. The trim removed 4 bases at V and 7 bases at J, leaving 8 bases unmatched. Germline assignment: CDR1 SGDLS and CDR2 YYNGEE. The CDR3 covers 15 residues. This chain's CDR3 is CASSTGTGLVGELFF. The CDR3 DNA reads as TGTGCCAGCAGCACCGGGACAGGGCTTGTCGGGGAGCTGTTTTTT.

The J gene is TRBJ2-3, the V gene TRBV2; possibly TRBD1 for D (5 bases). The CDR3 is 15 residues long. Trimming left V 1 base short and J 3 bases short, with 11 bases between. The germline gives CDR1 SNHLY, CDR2 FYNNEI. The CDR3, as DNA: TGTGCCAGCAGTGAAGTTGGCCAGGGTACAGATACGCAGTATTTT. Translating gives CASSEVGQGTDTQYF.